One and the same sample provided the 17 T cell receptor beta chains below, sequenced in a study of blood T cell repertoires in COVID-19. Profiling relied on immunoSEQ multiplex PCR, and the TCRdb table lists in-frame clones only, not all of them. The data contain 150,000 to 200,000 clones, about 90% of them singletons. Sequencing used peripheral blood. These receptors all come from a man aged 25 to 40 with COVID-19, enrolled during active disease.

V and J are TRBV7-2 and TRBJ2-2; D uncertain. Trimming left V 2 bases short and J 0 bases short, with 13 bases between. This CDR3 comprises 17 residues. The germline CDR1 and CDR2 sequences are SGHTA and FQGNSA. The CDR3 coding sequence is TGTGCCAGCAGCTTATCCCTAGTGAGCGCGAACACCGGGGAGCTGTTTTTT. Protein sequence: CASSLSLVSANTGELFF.

This chain uses TRBV3-1 (or the pseudogene TRBV3-2) with TRBJ2-1; D may be TRBD2 (7 bases). V was clipped by 7 bases and J by 0 bases, with 22 bases between them. The CDR3 loop spans 18 amino acids. Germline CDR1 and CDR2: LGHDT and YNNKEL (reference sequence). This chain's CDR3 is CASTRTRGTVSSYNEQFF. Written as DNA, the CDR3 is TGTGCCAGCACCCGGACTAGGGGGACCGTTAGCTCCTACAATGAGCAGTTCTTC.

CDR3 in amino acids: CASSLGLAGDYNEQFF. CDR3 coding DNA: TGTGCCAGCAGTTTGGGACTAGCGGGAGACTACAATGAGCAGTTCTTC. The chain couples TRBV28 to TRBJ2-1; 14 nucleotides match TRBD2. Germline values: CDR1 MDHEN, CDR2 SYDVKM. This CDR3 spans 16 amino acids. J lost 3 bases, V lost 3 bases, and 1 base had no gene match.

The chain employs TRBV5-4 and TRBJ2-1; 10 positions match TRBD2. Looked up from germline, CDR1 is SGHNT and CDR2 is YYREEE (reference sequence). This CDR3 comprises 16 residues. The J segment lost 6 bases and the V segment lost 0 bases, leaving 6 bases of the junction unmatched. CDR3 bases: TGTGCCAGCAGCTTGGGGCTAGCGGGAGCCACCAATGAGCAGTTCTTC. Its translation is CASSLGLAGATNEQFF.

J is TRBJ1-3 and V is TRBV18; 7 nucleotides line up with TRBD1. Losses at the gene ends were 3 bases for V and 2 bases for J; bases not matched to a gene: 4. Germline V gene lookup returns CDR1 KGHSH and CDR2 LQKENI. The CDR3 runs 15 residues. The CDR3 loop reads CASSPPTGTGNTIYF. CDR3 DNA: TGTGCCAGCTCACCGCCGACAGGGACTGGAAACACCATATATTTT.

This chain joins TRBV24-1 and TRBJ2-5, with 8 bases aligning to TRBD1. The junction had 10 bases not matched to a gene; V was cut back by 3 bases and J by 5 bases. The CDR3 covers 16 residues. Germline values: CDR1 KGHDR, CDR2 SFDVKD. CDR3 bases: TGTGCCACCAGTGATCCGACCTCACGACAGGGGGAGACCCAGTACTTC. Its translation: CATSDPTSRQGETQYF.

This chain connects TRBV9 to TRBJ2-3, with 7 positions matching TRBD2. In germline, CDR1 is SGDLS, CDR2 YYNGEE. V was pared by 4 bases and J by 3 bases, with 8 bases of the junction left unmatched. The length of the CDR3 is 15 residues. The CDR3 region is CASSHRGVDTDTQYF. CDR3 DNA: TGTGCCAGCAGCCACCGGGGGGTCGATACAGATACGCAGTATTTT.

This sequence joins TRBV27 and TRBJ1-5, with 8 nucleotides matching TRBD1. V lost 6 bases to trimming and J lost 3 bases; unmatched junction nucleotides: 10. The CDR3 covers 16 residues. Per the germline V gene, CDR1 is MNHEY and CDR2 is SMNVEV (reference sequence). In nucleotides, the CDR3 is TGTGCCAGCAGGCCCAGGGGGCCGGGGTCCAATCAGCCCCAGCATTTT. This sequence encodes CASRPRGPGSNQPQHF.

The J gene is TRBJ1-5, the V gene TRBV4-3, with D possibly TRBD1 on 5 matching bases. Trimming shortened V by 0 bases and J by 5 bases, and 14 bases separated the two germline ends. From germline, CDR1 is LGHNA and CDR2 YSLEER. The CDR3 runs 16 residues. CDR3 sequence: CASSQDFTGPYQPQHF. CDR3 in DNA: TGCGCCAGCAGCCAAGATTTCACAGGTCCGTATCAGCCCCAGCATTTT.

The rearrangement uses TRBV21-1 and TRBJ1-1; the table assigns TRBD1, which was not confirmed against the DNA. TRBV21-1 is a known pseudogene. CDR3 length: 12 residues. CDR3 in amino acids: CASSKGASEAFF. The CDR3 DNA sequence: TGTGCCAGCAGTAAGGGGGCAAGTGAAGCTTTCTTT.

This chain connects TRBV30 to TRBJ2-5; possible D gene TRBD1, 5 bases. V lost 8 bases and J lost 1, with 20 bases in between. The CDR3 extends over 15 amino acids. Germline V CDR1 and CDR2: GTSNPN, SVGIG (reference sequence). As DNA, the CDR3 is TGTGCCGGGGCCGCGGCGCGAGGCCTCCAAGAGACCCAGTACTTC. Amino acids: CAGAAARGLQETQYF. The full variable domain, with the rest looked up from reference TRBV30 and TRBJ2-5, is SQTIHQWPATLVQPVGSPLSLECTVEGTSNPNLYWYRQAAGRGLQLLFYSVGIGQISSEVPQNLSASRPQDRQFILSSKKLLLSDSGFYLCAGAAARGLQETQYFGPGTRLLVL.

The chain is built from TRBV2 and TRBJ1-5; D perhaps matches TRBD1 (5 bases). The CDR3 runs 14 residues. From germline, CDR1 is SNHLY and CDR2 FYNNEI. V lost 5 bases and J lost 0, with 8 bases in between. The CDR3 here is CASSWDFSNQPQHF. The CDR3 DNA follows: TGTGCCAGCAGTTGGGACTTTAGCAATCAGCCCCAGCATTTT.

This chain joins TRBV25-1 and TRBJ2-2, with TRBD2 identical over 14 bases. This CDR3 has 17 residues. The junction had 4 bases not matched to a gene; V was cut back by 3 bases and J by 4 bases. Germline loops: CDR1 MGHDK, CDR2 SYGVNS. This CDR3 is CASSDRTSGGRTGELFF. CDR3 coding DNA: TGTGCCAGCAGTGATAGGACTAGCGGGGGGCGCACCGGGGAGCTGTTTTTT.

The V call is TRBV4-3, the J call TRBJ1-2; D remains ambiguous. The length of the CDR3 is 15 residues. The germline CDR1 and CDR2 sequences are LGHNA and YSLEER. Trimming removed 3 bases at V and 0 bases at J, with 11 bases between. Here the CDR3 reads CASSQTQASNYGYTF. In DNA, the CDR3 is TGCGCCAGCAGCCAGACCCAGGCCTCTAACTATGGCTACACCTTC.

The rearrangement uses TRBV7-3 and TRBJ2-2; D might be TRBD2 (6 bases). Trimming removed 5 bases from V and 5 bases from J, with 9 bases in between. The CDR3 consists of 13 residues. CDR1 and CDR2 (germline): SGHTA, FQGTGA. The CDR3, as DNA: TGTGCCAGCAGCAACGGACTAACCGGGGAGCTGTTTTTT. Translation: CASSNGLTGELFF.

The chain carries TRBV11-2 and TRBJ2-1; TRBD2 is a possible D gene (5 bases). With 4 bases removed from V and 0 bases from J, the gap between germline ends came to 10 bases. The CDR3 is made up of 15 amino acids. From germline, CDR1 is SGHAT and CDR2 FQNNGV. The CDR3 is CASSSDFSSYNEQFF. DNA for the CDR3: TGTGCCAGCAGCTCGGACTTTAGCTCCTACAATGAGCAGTTCTTC.

CDR3 sequence reads: CASSLRFSGTYEQYF. In DNA, the CDR3 is TGTGCCAGCAGTTTAAGGTTTAGCGGGACCTACGAGCAGTACTTC. The chain carries TRBV27 and TRBJ2-7; 8 bases line up with TRBD2. This CDR3 has 15 amino acids. Unmatched junction bases numbered 5, after V lost 2 bases and J lost 2 bases. In germline, CDR1 is MNHEY, CDR2 SMNVEV (reference sequence).